This T cell receptor (beta chain) was sequenced in a study of tumor-infiltrating lymphocytes in localized non-small cell lung cancer. The assay was immunoSEQ multiplex PCR, and TCRdb's table has in-frame clones only and misses some. The repertoire includes some 22,000 clones, 69% of them detected once, and approximately 15% sits in the top ten. This sequence was found in a human donor with non-small cell lung cancer. Sequencing was carried out using lung tumor tissue.

The CDR3 here is CASSWIAGANNEQFF. Written as DNA, the CDR3 is TGCGCCAGCAGCTGGATAGCGGGAGCAAACAATGAGCAGTTCTTC. This chain links TRBV5-1 with TRBJ2-1; 9 nucleotides align to TRBD2. Germline loops: CDR1 SGHRS, CDR2 YFSETQ. This CDR3 is 15 amino acids long. V gave up 3 bases and J gave up 5 bases; unmatched junction bases: 6.